This TCR beta chain is drawn from a study of brain T cells in children with intractable seizures. Time point noted: blood from clinic visit 5 months post-surgery; TSC patient then seizure free. Sequencing was limited to surgery cases with top T cell transcript signatures in brain tissue. Patients received at least one anti-epileptic drug before surgery. Repertoires were generated with immunoSEQ multiplex PCR, while TCRdb's copy carries only in-frame clones and drops some. The sample has about 340,000 clones, 93% seen once. On this clone itself: Its antigen remains unknown.

This CDR3 region has 15 residues. V shed 5 bases, J shed 3 bases, and the junction held 8 bases outside the gene matches. Germline CDR1 reads SEHNR; CDR2 reads FQNEAQ (reference sequence). Study conclusions and caveats: Pre-surgery blood may have been undersampled, hiding some clones.

The material was peripheral blood, obtained 4 to 5 months after surgery. The rearrangement uses TRBV7-9 and TRBJ2-3, with TRBD1 matching over 7 bases. The receptor was derived from a boy younger than two with tuberous sclerosis and intractable seizures. CDR3 in DNA: TGTGCCAGCAGCAAACAGGGGTTAGGTACAGATACGCAGTATTTT. This sequence encodes CASSKQGLGTDTQYF.